This T cell receptor beta chain is drawn from a study of somatic mutations in cytotoxic T cells in rheumatoid arthritis. The overall study: Before any treatment began, roughly 30 ml EDTA peripheral blood was collected from patients right after diagnosis.

Study results and limitations: Levels of CD8+ T-cell clonality in rheumatoid arthritis patients were statistically indistinguishable from those seen in age-matched healthy controls, with no significant difference. Nobody adjusted the slight TRBV07 underrepresentation in rheumatoid arthritis patients for multiple comparisons.

CDR3 length equals 14 residues. Germline V gives CDR1 SGHVS, CDR2 FQNEAQ. The junction had 3 bases not matched to a gene; V was cut back by 5 bases and J by 5 bases. A remark on this clone: Its antigen is undetermined.

Assay used: immunoSEQ multiplex PCR; TCRdb lists only in-frame clones, some missing. The sample has tens of thousands of clones; about 80% are singletons. Sequences were obtained from CD8+ T cells sorted from blood. This receptor was taken from an adult with rheumatoid arthritis. The chain combines TRBV7-8 with TRBJ1-4; 9 nucleotides match TRBD1. CDR3 DNA: TGTGCCAGCAGCACCGACAGGGGGAATGAAAAACTGTTTTTT. This gives the protein CASSTDRGNEKLFF.